The rows below give T cell receptor beta chains drawn from one sample of a study of beta chain features in type 1 diabetes. Measured with immunoSEQ multiplex PCR; TCRdb has only the in-frame clones, and not every one. The profile shows almost 350,000 clones, less than 10% of them singletons. Sequencing was performed on central memory CD4+ T cells from blood. Receptors were obtained from a woman younger than 35 in good health. CDR3s leave out the opening cysteine and the closing phenylalanine or tryptophan.

cdr3_aa v_call
ASSPSGTSGSYEQY TRBV9
ASSFESTLVD TRBV7-9
ASSPGQNYGYT TRBV11-2
ASKTSGANVLT TRBV7-3
ASSLTPNANTGELF TRBV4-2
ASSLAGGQENEQF TRBV7-9
ASSQDPGGLADTQY TRBV4-3
ASQSVSGANVLT TRBV19
ASSLSAGGFNEQF TRBV7-3
ASSIERGRSYNEQF TRBV19
ASSGGEGGTEAF TRBV6-1
ASSDRSVSNQPQH TRBV6-6
ASTAGLEAF TRBV28
ASSNPMVETQY TRBV7-2
ASSLGAGVADTQY TRBV7-9
ASSLTGYEQY TRBV28
ASRLGWGENQPQH TRBV5-1
ASSLDRAQY TRBV11-2
ASSLEQGIGNTQY TRBV5-1
SGEGPGGGYT TRBV29-1
ASSENRGGRAQH TRBV6-5
ASSLQRTSGRHNEQF TRBV5-4
ASSKGFAVEAYLFYEQY TRBV21-1
ASSGTNTELNEQF TRBV4-2
ASSLRKWDEQF TRBV7-9
ASGYGEVRLAF TRBV11-2
ASSSQSGNTGELF TRBV7-3
ASLPQGARTEAF TRBV19
ATSRDQRGGSDEQF TRBV15
ASSLAGQPQH TRBV7-8
ATSRGLAEPNIQY TRBV15
AISASGAYEQY TRBV10-3
ASSMEFYGYT TRBV19
SVATSGGSYNEQF TRBV29-1
ASSLGRPGELF TRBV7-9
ASSQAHYSGELF TRBV4-3
ASSPVQGANTEAF TRBV18
ASSQASGDTSYEQY TRBV4-3
ASRQGTSGTIYEQY TRBV27
ASKSPGLRLQF TRBV6-5
ASSLVSSYEQY TRBV7-6
ASSRLTGLSYT TRBV6-1
ASSLEGTGNSNQPQH TRBV7-3
ASREFIGITGTRYEQY TRBV6-1
ASSQDREREKLF TRBV4-3